This T cell receptor beta chain was sequenced for a study of blood T cell repertoires in COVID-19. For the study at large: Donors in the United States, Italy and Spain gave samples during acute or convalescent COVID-19. The cDNA or gDNA used as material had been derived from T cells, B-cell-depleted T cells, or PBMCs.

Clinical history as reported by participants underpinned cohort assignment. From germline, CDR1 is SNHLY and CDR2 FYNNEI. The CDR3 loop spans 18 amino acids. Trimming removed 1 base from V and 0 bases from J, with 13 bases in between. Here immunoSEQ multiplex PCR was the method, and the copy in TCRdb shows in-frame clones only, minus some. The data show over 200,000 clones, approximately 88% seen once. The specimen sequenced was PBMCs or T cells enriched from blood (not recorded which). The V and J genes are TRBV2 and TRBJ2-6; D may be TRBD1 (6 bases). The origin of this receptor is a woman in her thirties who had been exposed to COVID-19. The CDR3 sequence: CASSEVGRGLSGANVLTF. CDR3 nucleotides: TGTGCCAGCAGTGAAGTCGGCAGGGGCCTCTCTGGGGCCAACGTCCTGACTTTC.